Following are 7 T cell receptor beta chains from one sample sequenced in a study of OX40 agonist ivuxolimab in advanced cancers. The repertoire was sequenced with immunoSEQ multiplex PCR; TCRdb's copy has only in-frame clones and lacks some. The data show 60,000 or so clones, about 87% seen once. Sequences were derived from CD4+ or CD8+ T cells sorted from blood, sampled in a trial of the OX40 agonist ivuxolimab. The receptors here all came from an adult with an advanced solid tumor such as melanoma, head and neck, liver or kidney cancer.

V is TRBV10-3 and J is TRBJ2-3; D possibly uses TRBD1 or TRBD2 (5 bases each). CDR1 and CDR2 from the germline V gene are ENHRY and SYGVKD. Deletions cut 0 bases from V and 0 bases from J, with 13 bases between. The CDR3 sequence is 17 residues long. The CDR3 bases are TGTGCCATCAGTGAGTCGGGTGGGGGTAGAAGCACAGATACGCAGTATTTT. It specifies CAISESGGGRSTDTQYF.

The V and J genes are TRBV5-4 and TRBJ2-7, with a tentative D call TRBD2 (5 bases). Trimming removed 4 bases from V and 2 bases from J, with 16 bases in between. Germline CDR1 and CDR2: SGHNT and YYREEE (reference sequence). CDR3 length: 15 amino acids. The CDR3: CASSARSGKTYEQYF. The CDR3 DNA is TGTGCCAGCAGCGCTCGGAGCGGAAAGACCTACGAGCAGTACTTC.

This chain joins TRBV6-1 and TRBJ2-1; D is perhaps TRBD2 (6 bases). Looked up from germline, CDR1 is MNHNS and CDR2 is SASEGT. There are 15 residues in the CDR3. Trimming took off 5 bases at V and 4 bases at J, with 15 bases between the two ends. The CDR3 DNA reads as TGTGCCAGCAGTCCGGGAGCGGGCCCATACAATGAGCAGTTCTTC. It codes for CASSPGAGPYNEQFF.

The chain uses TRBV11-3 and TRBJ2-3; 12 bases fit TRBD2. Germline CDR1 is SGHNT and CDR2 is YENEEA. Germline trimming cut 4 bases from V and 1 base from J; bases unmatched to any gene: 6. The CDR3 covers 17 residues. The CDR3 DNA follows: TGTGCCAGCAGCTCGGGGACTAGCGGGTCAGGCACAGATACGCAGTATTTT. Its protein is CASSSGTSGSGTDTQYF.

CDR3 residues: CASSPKDTSTYEQYF. CDR3 coding DNA: TGCGCCAGCAGCCCAAAGGACACTTCCACGTACGAGCAGTACTTC. The chain joins TRBV5-1 to TRBJ2-7; D may be TRBD1 (5 bases). The germline V gene encodes CDR1 SGHRS and CDR2 YFSETQ. The CDR3 covers 15 residues. Trimming removed 4 bases at V and 4 bases at J, with 18 bases between.

This clone was seen just once. Written as DNA, the CDR3 is TGTGCCAGCAGGAGCGCCAAGGGGATGAACACTGAAGCTTTCTTT. It specifies CASRSAKGMNTEAFF. The chain recombines TRBV28 with TRBJ1-1, with a possible D match to TRBD1 (5 bases). Germline lookup yields CDR1 MDHEN and CDR2 SYDVKM. This CDR3 spans 15 amino acids. V was pared by 6 bases and J by 0 bases, with 14 bases between. Variable domain in full (rest from reference TRBV28 and TRBJ1-1): DVKVTQSSRYLVKRTGEKVFLECVQDMDHENMFWYRQDPGLGLRLIYFSYDVKMKEKGDIPEGYSVSREKKERFSLILESASTNQTSMYLCASRSAKGMNTEAFFGQGTRLTVV.

The genes are TRBV6-6 and TRBJ2-7, with TRBD1 matching over 7 bases. This CDR3 contains 11 residues. The ends lost 6 bases at V and 5 bases at J; junction bases unmatched: 1. Per germline, CDR1 MNHNY and CDR2 SVGAGI (reference sequence). This CDR3 is CASRTGDEQYF. CDR3 in DNA: TGTGCCAGCAGAACAGGGGACGAGCAGTACTTC.